A selection of T cell receptor beta chains follows, all from one sample in a study of graft-versus-host responses after intestinal transplantation. Sequenced by immunoSEQ multiplex PCR; TCRdb stores in-frame clones only, minus some. Found here are 35,000 to 45,000 clones, roughly nine tenths of them singletons; the top ten hold over 6%. The sequences come from PBMCs, collected 267 days after transplant. The receptor source for this set is a human patient who received an intestinal transplant, so some T cells may come from the graft donor. Both conserved end residues are part of each CDR3. Fields, in order: J gene, D gene, clone size, V gene, CDR3 DNA, CDR3 protein. The D gene is left open where the match is weak. Clone size, where shown, is once, few, many, or a class for clones that have expanded.

J: TRBJ2-3
D: NA
size: NA
V: TRBV5-6
DNA: TGTGCCAGCAGCCCAGATCAGCCTAAGAGAACAGATACGCAGTATTTT
CDR3: CASSPDQPKRTDTQYF

J: TRBJ1-2
D: NA
size: once
V: TRBV6-6
DNA: TGTGCCAGCAGTTTCGAACGGCCCTATGGCTACACCTTC
CDR3: CASSFERPYGYTF

J: TRBJ2-7
D: TRBD1
size: NA
V: TRBV5-1
DNA: TGCGCCAGCAGCTTGGCGGGTTTGGGGACAGGTTACGAGCAGTACTTC
CDR3: CASSLAGLGTGYEQYF

J: TRBJ2-1
D: NA
size: NA
V: TRBV6-1
DNA: TGTGCCAGCAGCCCCAAGGGGCCCACTGAGCAGTTCTTC
CDR3: CASSPKGPTEQFF

J: TRBJ2-3
D: TRBD1
size: NA
V: TRBV10-3
DNA: TGTGCCATCTCTCGAGGACAGGGAACAGATACGCAGTATTTT
CDR3: CAISRGQGTDTQYF

J: TRBJ2-1
D: TRBD2
size: NA
V: TRBV6-5
DNA: TGTGCCAGCAGTTACTCACTAGCGGGGGGGCATGAGCAGTTCTTC
CDR3: CASSYSLAGGHEQFF

J: TRBJ2-7
D: NA
size: NA
V: TRBV15
DNA: TGTGCCACCAGCAGGCTCGACGCTCGCAGCTCCTACGAGCAGTACTTC
CDR3: CATSRLDARSSYEQYF

J: TRBJ2-1
D: NA
size: NA
V: TRBV7-9
DNA: TGTGCCAGCAGCCCCGGGGGCCCCAGGGGCGGCAATGAGCAGTTCTTC
CDR3: CASSPGGPRGGNEQFF

J: TRBJ1-1
D: NA
size: NA
V: TRBV25-1
DNA: TGTGCCAGCAGTGAAGTATGGGGCACTGAAGCTTTCTTT
CDR3: CASSEVWGTEAFF

J: TRBJ2-1
D: TRBD2
size: NA
V: TRBV27
DNA: TGTGCCAGCAGTAGGATCCCGCTAGCGGGGGACAATGAGCAGTTCTTC
CDR3: CASSRIPLAGDNEQFF

J: TRBJ1-2
D: NA
size: NA
V: TRBV4-1
DNA: TGCGCCAGCAGCCCCGGTGGCGGCGGGAACTATGGCTACACCTTC
CDR3: CASSPGGGGNYGYTF

J: TRBJ1-1
D: NA
size: NA
V: TRBV27
DNA: TGTGCCAGCAGTCCCCTCGATTCGCGCTCTGAAGCTTTCTTT
CDR3: CASSPLDSRSEAFF

J: TRBJ1-1
D: TRBD1
size: NA
V: TRBV9
DNA: TGTGCCAGCAGCGCGCCAGGGGGAAGAGACACTGAAGCTTTCTTT
CDR3: CASSAPGGRDTEAFF

J: TRBJ2-4
D: TRBD2
size: NA
V: TRBV27
DNA: TGTGCCAGCAGTTTTAATAAGCGGGGGGGACTAAACATTCAGTACTTC
CDR3: CASSFNKRGGLNIQYF

J: TRBJ2-2
D: NA
size: NA
V: TRBV9
DNA: TGTGCCAGCAGCGTGGGTACCGGGGAGCTGTTTTTT
CDR3: CASSVGTGELFF

J: TRBJ2-2
D: TRBD1
size: NA
V: TRBV9
DNA: TGTGCCAGCAGCGCGACAGGGAATAAAGCCGGGGAGCTGTTTTTT
CDR3: CASSATGNKAGELFF

J: TRBJ2-2
D: NA
size: NA
V: TRBV7-9
DNA: TGTGCCAGCAGGCCGACCGGGGAGCTGTTTTTT
CDR3: CASRPTGELFF

J: TRBJ1-1
D: NA
size: NA
V: TRBV19
DNA: TGTGCCAGTAGTATTTACTCCGGGACTCCCCTTGGGGCTTTCTTT
CDR3: CASSIYSGTPLGAFF

J: TRBJ1-6
D: TRBD1
size: NA
V: TRBV7-9
DNA: TGTGCCAGCAGCCTGACAGGGCGGAGTTCACCCCTCCACTTT
CDR3: CASSLTGRSSPLHF

J: TRBJ1-6
D: NA
size: NA
V: TRBV11-2
DNA: TGTGCCAGCAGCTTAGGGGAGAAATGGATTTATAATTCACCCCTCCACTTT
CDR3: CASSLGEKWIYNSPLHF

J: TRBJ2-2
D: TRBD1
size: NA
V: TRBV11-3
DNA: TGTGCCAGCAGCTTAGAGGGCGGCAGGGGGCATTCCGGGGAGCTGTTTTTT
CDR3: CASSLEGGRGHSGELFF

J: TRBJ2-7
D: NA
size: NA
V: TRBV29-1
DNA: TGCAGCGTTGCGGGGGCCGGGGGCCCTTCCTACGAGCAGTACTTC
CDR3: CSVAGAGGPSYEQYF

J: TRBJ1-2
D: NA
size: NA
V: TRBV9
DNA: TGTGCCAGCAGCGTCAAGGGACAAAACTATGGCTACACCTTC
CDR3: CASSVKGQNYGYTF

J: TRBJ1-6
D: NA
size: NA
V: TRBV7-8
DNA: TGTGCCAGCAGCTTTTTAAGTAGTGGGAAATCACCCCTCCACTTT
CDR3: CASSFLSSGKSPLHF

J: TRBJ2-2
D: NA
size: NA
V: TRBV6-5
DNA: TGTGCCAGCAGCACCCGGAACGGGGAGCTGTTTTTT
CDR3: CASSTRNGELFF

J: TRBJ2-7
D: NA
size: once
V: TRBV10-2
DNA: TGCGCCAGCAGGGACGGAACTAACTACGAGCAGTACTTC
CDR3: CASRDGTNYEQYF

J: TRBJ2-5
D: NA
size: once
V: TRBV27
DNA: TGTGCCAGCAGTCCCACGCTTCGAGAGACCCAGTACTTC
CDR3: CASSPTLRETQYF

J: TRBJ1-2
D: NA
size: NA
V: TRBV6-5
DNA: TGTGCCAGCTTTCTGGAGCCGCTCTATGGCTACACCTTC
CDR3: CASFLEPLYGYTF

J: TRBJ1-5
D: NA
size: NA
V: TRBV5-1
DNA: TGCGCCAGCAGTCTTACAGGGTTACGGAATCAGCCCCAGCATTTT
CDR3: CASSLTGLRNQPQHF

J: TRBJ1-2
D: NA
size: NA
V: TRBV6-5
DNA: TGTGCCAGCAGTCGGGTCTATGGCTACACCTTC
CDR3: CASSRVYGYTF

J: TRBJ2-2
D: TRBD2
size: once
V: TRBV19
DNA: TGTGCCACCCAAGCGGGGGGAGGCACCGGGGAGCTGTTTTTT
CDR3: CATQAGGGTGELFF

J: TRBJ2-7
D: TRBD1
size: once
V: TRBV6-5
DNA: TGTGCCAGCAGTCCGGGACAGACCTACGAGCAGTACTTC
CDR3: CASSPGQTYEQYF

J: TRBJ1-4
D: NA
size: once
V: TRBV6-4
DNA: TGTGCCAGCAGTGACTCAGGGCAGGGGACTAATGAAAAACTGTTTTTT
CDR3: CASSDSGQGTNEKLFF

J: TRBJ2-4
D: NA
size: NA
V: TRBV12-2
DNA: TGTGCAAGTCGCTTAGTGTTGGGGCAGGGCGGTTTTCTAGCCAAAAACATTCAGTACTTC
CDR3: CASRLVLGQGGFLAKNIQYF

J: TRBJ2-7
D: TRBD1
size: few
V: TRBV6-6
DNA: TGTGCCAGCAGTTACCCGGGACAGGGCTACGAGCAGTACTTC
CDR3: CASSYPGQGYEQYF

J: TRBJ2-1
D: NA
size: few
V: TRBV6-6
DNA: TGTGCCAGCAGTTACTCTAGGGTTTACAATGAGCAGTTCTTC
CDR3: CASSYSRVYNEQFF

J: TRBJ2-5
D: TRBD1
size: NA
V: TRBV6-1
DNA: TGTGCCAGCCACCTGGACAGGACTCAAGAGGCCCAGTACTTC
CDR3: CASHLDRTQEAQYF

J: TRBJ2-2
D: NA
size: once
V: TRBV6-1
DNA: TGTGCCAGCAGTGAAGTGAATAGGGGGGAGCTGTTTTTT
CDR3: CASSEVNRGELFF

J: TRBJ2-7
D: NA
size: medium-sized
V: TRBV5-8
DNA: TGTGCCAGCAGCCTCTACGAGCAGTACTTC
CDR3: CASSLYEQYF

J: TRBJ1-1
D: NA
size: NA
V: TRBV4-1
DNA: TGCGCCAGCAGCCAAGAAACAGCGAACACTGAAGCTTTCTTT
CDR3: CASSQETANTEAFF

J: TRBJ2-3
D: NA
size: NA
V: TRBV5-4
DNA: TGTGCCAGCAGCTTAATTTCTAGTCGCCGAAGCACAGATACGCAGTATTTT
CDR3: CASSLISSRRSTDTQYF

J: TRBJ1-2
D: TRBD1
size: once
V: TRBV5-1
DNA: TGCGCCAGCAGAGACGCCGGGACAGGGCCCTATGGCTACACCTTC
CDR3: CASRDAGTGPYGYTF

J: TRBJ2-7
D: TRBD1
size: NA
V: TRBV5-4
DNA: TGTGCCAGCAGCGATTCCGGGACAGGGAGTTCCTTGGACTACGAGCAGTACTTC
CDR3: CASSDSGTGSSLDYEQYF

J: TRBJ2-2
D: NA
size: few
V: TRBV11-2
DNA: TGTGCCAGCAGCTTAGAACAGTTCCCCAACACCGGGGAGCTGTTTTTT
CDR3: CASSLEQFPNTGELFF

J: TRBJ2-3
D: TRBD2
size: once
V: TRBV2
DNA: TGTGCCAGCAGCGGGGGGACTCGCCTAACCGATACGCAGTATTTT
CDR3: CASSGGTRLTDTQYF

J: TRBJ2-1
D: TRBD1
size: NA
V: TRBV18
DNA: TGTGCCAGCTCTTCAGGGGGCCCCTACAATGAGCAGTTCTTC
CDR3: CASSSGGPYNEQFF

J: TRBJ2-3
D: NA
size: few
V: TRBV25-1
DNA: TGTGCCAGCAGTCCCGCCTGGGGGGCTGGAGATACGCAGTATTTT
CDR3: CASSPAWGAGDTQYF

J: TRBJ1-5
D: NA
size: NA
V: TRBV7-8
DNA: TGTGCCAGCAGCTCCCGGAGCGGTGCAGGCTACAATCAGCCCCAGCATTTT
CDR3: CASSSRSGAGYNQPQHF

J: TRBJ2-2
D: TRBD2
size: NA
V: TRBV9
DNA: TGTGCCAGCAGCACCGGACTAGAGGCCGGGGAGCTGTTTTTT
CDR3: CASSTGLEAGELFF

J: TRBJ2-7
D: NA
size: NA
V: TRBV6-1
DNA: TGTGCCAGCCATGCAGGGTACAGCTACGAGCAGTACTTC
CDR3: CASHAGYSYEQYF

J: TRBJ2-4
D: NA
size: few
V: TRBV5-1
DNA: TGCGCCAGCAGCTTGGGGGGGAACAAAAACATTCAGTACTTC
CDR3: CASSLGGNKNIQYF

J: TRBJ1-2
D: TRBD1
size: NA
V: TRBV13
DNA: TGTGCCAGCAGCTTAAGACAGGGGCTCACCTCGCACTATGGCTACACCTTC
CDR3: CASSLRQGLTSHYGYTF

J: TRBJ1-1
D: TRBD1
size: once
V: TRBV11-3
DNA: TGTGCCAGCAGCTCCCGGACAGGGGGTAGTACTGAAGCTTTCTTT
CDR3: CASSSRTGGSTEAFF

J: TRBJ1-2
D: NA
size: NA
V: TRBV15
DNA: TGTGCCACCAGCCCCAAATGGCAGGGAAACTATGGCTACACCTTC
CDR3: CATSPKWQGNYGYTF

J: TRBJ2-3
D: NA
size: NA
V: TRBV5-1
DNA: TGCGCCAGCAGCTCTATGTCAGATACGCAGTATTTT
CDR3: CASSSMSDTQYF

J: TRBJ2-2
D: TRBD1
size: NA
V: TRBV7-3
DNA: TGTGCCAGCAGCTCTGCAGGGGGCAGGACCGGGGAGCTGTTTTTT
CDR3: CASSSAGGRTGELFF

J: TRBJ1-2
D: TRBD1
size: NA
V: TRBV2
DNA: TGTGCCAGCAGTGAAATTACCGGGGACAGCAACTATGGCTACACCTTC
CDR3: CASSEITGDSNYGYTF

J: TRBJ2-3
D: NA
size: NA
V: TRBV11-2
DNA: TGTGCCAGCAGCCCCCTTCTCTATACCCTCACAGATACGCAGTATTTT
CDR3: CASSPLLYTLTDTQYF

J: TRBJ1-4
D: TRBD1
size: NA
V: TRBV4-1
DNA: TGCGCCAGCAGCCAAGAGGGGACAGGTTATGAAAAACTGTTTTTT
CDR3: CASSQEGTGYEKLFF

J: TRBJ2-1
D: TRBD2
size: NA
V: TRBV4-1
DNA: TGCGCCAGCAGTCCTTGGGGCGGGAGCTCCTACAATGAGCAGTTCTTC
CDR3: CASSPWGGSSYNEQFF